The present TCR beta chain was sequenced within a study of response to subunit inactivated influenza vaccine. This CDR3 has 14 amino acids. V was shortened by 7 bases and J by 4 bases, with 13 bases between the two germline ends. Germline loops: CDR1 MNHNS, CDR2 SASEGT. TCRdb used MiXCR to reprocess the RT-PCR reads, holding one entry per CDR3 protein. The sample carries around 570,000 distinct CDR3 sequences, roughly 8.2% recorded once. The sample holds many counts of this clonotype. The sequence was obtained from a man aged 50-75 years who received an inactivated influenza vaccine. The rearrangement uses TRBV6-1 and TRBJ2-2; D gene ambiguous. Material: PBMCs from blood, obtained about 23 months after vaccination. The CDR3 loop reads CASIEAGLTGELFF. In DNA, the CDR3 is TGTGCCAGCATAGAGGCTGGTCTCACCGGGGAGCTGTTTTTT.